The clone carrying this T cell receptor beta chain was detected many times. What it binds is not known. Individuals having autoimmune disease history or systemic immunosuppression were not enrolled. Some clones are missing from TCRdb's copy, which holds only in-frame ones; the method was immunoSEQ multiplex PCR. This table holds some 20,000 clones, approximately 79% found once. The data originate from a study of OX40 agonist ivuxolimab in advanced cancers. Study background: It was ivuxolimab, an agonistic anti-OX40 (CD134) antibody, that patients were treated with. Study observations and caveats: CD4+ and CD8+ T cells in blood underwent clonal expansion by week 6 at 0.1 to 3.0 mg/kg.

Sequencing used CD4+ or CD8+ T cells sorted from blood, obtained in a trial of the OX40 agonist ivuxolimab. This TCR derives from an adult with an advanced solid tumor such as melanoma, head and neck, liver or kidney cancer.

The chain's CDR3 is CASTAGTGNYGYTF. CDR3 in DNA: TGTGCCAGCACGGCCGGGACAGGGAACTATGGCTACACCTTC. The V and J genes are TRBV7-9 and TRBJ1-2; TRBD1 agrees at 9 bases. Looked up from germline, CDR1 is SEHNR and CDR2 is FQNEAQ (reference sequence). V was pared by 7 bases and J by 2 bases, with 5 bases of the junction left unmatched. CDR3 length: 14 residues.